These 20 T cell receptor beta chains were all obtained from the same sample, sequenced in a study of blood T cell repertoires in COVID-19. The table came from immunoSEQ multiplex PCR; TCRdb's copy has only in-frame clones and leaves some out. The sample contains 25,000 to 30,000 clones, roughly nine tenths of which appear only once. The sequencing input was peripheral blood. Source of these receptors: a man in his 70s with active COVID-19.

The V gene is TRBV7-6, the J gene TRBJ1-5, with 7 bases lining up with TRBD1. The CDR3 runs to 16 residues. V lost 1 base to trimming and J lost 3 bases; unmatched junction nucleotides: 6. Germline V gene sequence: CDR1 SGHVS, CDR2 FNYEAQ. The CDR3 reads CASSLGQGFYNQPQHF. DNA of the CDR3: TGTGCCAGCAGCTTAGGACAGGGATTTTACAATCAGCCCCAGCATTTT.

The chain links TRBV5-6 to TRBJ1-4; D may be TRBD1 (6 bases). Germline CDR1 SGHDT, CDR2 YYEEEE. CDR3 length: 16 residues. Trimming cost V 0 bases and J 4 bases, with 13 bases left between them. The CDR3 loop is CASSLVGGLVNEKLFF. CDR3 in DNA: TGTGCCAGCAGCTTGGTCGGGGGGCTCGTTAATGAAAAACTGTTTTTT.

Of note for this clone: One end of the junction varies from germline; a read error may be responsible. This sequence joins TRBV7-6 and TRBJ2-5; 8 bases align to TRBD1. Germline CDR1 SGHVS, CDR2 FNYEAQ. The CDR3 totals 15 residues. As DNA, the CDR3 is TGTGCCAGCAGCTTAGGGTGGACAGGGAAAGAGCCCCAGTACTTC. Amino acid sequence: CASSLGWTGKEPQYF.

The V call is TRBV6-2 or TRBV6-3, the J call TRBJ1-1; TRBD1 might be the D (5 bases). Germline V CDR1 and CDR2: MNHEY, SVGEGT. V gave up 0 bases and J gave up 5 bases, with 16 bases separating them. This CDR3 spans 16 amino acids. For the CDR3, the DNA is TGTGCCAGCAGTTACTCGACGGACAAAGGTTGGACTGAAGCTTTCTTT. Translated: CASSYSTDKGWTEAFF.

The chain has TRBV27 and TRBJ1-1; D call uncertain. CDR1 and CDR2 from the germline V gene are MNHEY and SMNVEV (reference sequence). This CDR3 region has 13 residues. V gave up 3 bases and J gave up 1 base, with 6 bases separating them. CDR3 DNA: TGTGCCAGCAGTTTCGGTTCGAACACTGAAGCTTTCTTT. Translated: CASSFGSNTEAFF.

DNA of the CDR3: TGCGCCAGCAGTCCGGACAGGGGTAGCAATCAGCCCCAGCATTTT. It translates to CASSPDRGSNQPQHF. The chain uses TRBV4-3 and TRBJ1-5, with 9 bases fitting TRBD1. CDR1 and CDR2 from the germline V gene are LGHNA and YSLEER. The CDR3 runs 15 residues. J gave up 0 bases and V 6 bases, and 3 bases lay outside the gene matches.

The chain links TRBV5-1 to TRBJ2-2; unclear D gene. Germline assignment: CDR1 SGHRS and CDR2 YFSETQ. This CDR3 spans 16 amino acids. V was cut by 0 bases and J by 5 bases, with 14 bases left in between. The CDR3 DNA follows: TGCGCCAGCAGCTTGGCTGTGGCTAGTGGTACCGGGGAGCTGTTTTTT. It specifies CASSLAVASGTGELFF.

This sequence joins TRBV7-9 and TRBJ2-1; D gene unclear. Trimming took 5 bases from V and 11 from J, leaving 10 bases between them. This CDR3 region has 11 residues. Germline CDR1 is SEHNR and CDR2 is FQNEAQ (reference sequence). In DNA form, the CDR3 reads TGTGCCAGCAGCCCACAGTACCAGCAGTTCTTC. As protein: CASSPQYQQFF.

The chain uses TRBV5-1 and TRBJ1-1; D gene uncertain. This CDR3 has 15 amino acids. Trimming cost V 0 bases and J 1 base, with 10 bases left between them. Germline V gene data show CDR1 as SGHRS and CDR2 as YFSETQ. In DNA form, the CDR3 reads TGCGCCAGCAGCTTGGGAACCGAGCAGAACACTGAAGCTTTCTTT. Translation: CASSLGTEQNTEAFF.

This clone was detected only a few times. The chain has TRBV7-9 and TRBJ1-2; D is perhaps TRBD1 (6 bases). CDR1 is SEHNR and CDR2 is FQNEAQ in the germline V gene (reference sequence). Trimming removed 5 bases at V and 7 bases at J, with 14 bases between. The CDR3 runs to 13 residues. DNA for the CDR3: TGTGCCAGCAGCCAAACAGGGTTGCGTGGCTACACCTTC. This gives the protein CASSQTGLRGYTF.

V and J are TRBV10-3 and TRBJ2-1, with D unresolved. Germline V gene lookup returns CDR1 ENHRY and CDR2 SYGVKD. V lost 4 bases, J lost 2 bases, and 12 bases lay in between. The CDR3 covers 15 residues. CDR3 sequence reads: CAISAQETPYNEQFF. DNA of the CDR3: TGTGCCATCAGTGCCCAGGAAACCCCCTACAATGAGCAGTTCTTC.

The chain links TRBV5-1 to TRBJ2-2; D call uncertain. This CDR3 region has 14 residues. V was pared by 1 base and J by 4 bases, with 8 bases between. Germline loops: CDR1 SGHRS, CDR2 YFSETQ. CDR3 in amino acids: CASSLLQSTGELFF. The CDR3 region has the DNA TGCGCCAGCAGCTTGTTACAGTCCACCGGGGAGCTGTTTTTT. The full variable domain, completed using reference TRBV5-1 and TRBJ2-2, is KAGVTQTPRYLIKTRGQQVTLSCSPISGHRSVSWYQQTPGQGLQFLFEYFSETQRNKGNFPGRFSGRQFSNSRSEMNVSTLELGDSALYLCASSLLQSTGELFFGEGSRLTVL.

This chain joins TRBV10-3 and TRBJ2-1; 7 nucleotides align to TRBD1. The CDR3 runs 17 residues. The V gene end was trimmed by 6 bases and the J gene end by 0 bases; junction bases not matched to a gene: 11. CDR1 and CDR2 from the germline V gene are ENHRY and SYGVKD. The CDR3 here is CAISKGQAPSSYNEQFF. Here the CDR3 DNA reads TGTGCCATCAGCAAAGGACAGGCCCCAAGCTCCTACAATGAGCAGTTCTTC.

V is TRBV13 and J is TRBJ1-2, with TRBD1 identical over 10 bases. V shed 1 base, J shed 2 bases, and the junction held 10 bases outside the gene matches. The CDR3 runs to 18 residues. Germline V lookup: CDR1 PRHDT, CDR2 FYEKMQ (reference sequence). The CDR3 loop is CASSLDPGTGAFNYGYTF. CDR3 bases: TGTGCCAGCAGCTTAGATCCTGGGACAGGGGCGTTCAACTATGGCTACACCTTC.

The chain carries TRBV3-1 (or the pseudogene TRBV3-2) and TRBJ1-2; D is ambiguous. Germline CDR1 LGHDT, CDR2 YNNKEL (reference sequence). The length of the CDR3 is 13 residues. Trimming cost V 4 bases and J 8 bases, with 14 bases left between them. The CDR3 DNA follows: TGTGCCAGCAGCCCATCCGGGGTAAAGGGCTACACCTTC. Encoded protein: CASSPSGVKGYTF.

The chain links TRBV27 to TRBJ1-6; D is undetermined. Germline V gene data show CDR1 as MNHEY and CDR2 as SMNVEV (reference sequence). CDR3 length: 16 amino acids. Between the trimmed V and J ends, which lost 6 bases and 0 bases, there was a span of 12 bases. CDR3 in amino acids: CASRNSTFSYNSPLHF. Written as DNA, the CDR3 is TGTGCCAGCAGGAACAGCACCTTCTCCTATAATTCACCCCTCCACTTT.

The rearrangement uses TRBV7-6 and TRBJ2-7, with 7 bases that match TRBD1. Germline CDR1 reads SGHVS; CDR2 reads FNYEAQ. J lost 7 bases, V lost 1 base, and 4 bases had no gene match. The CDR3 is 13 amino acids. The chain's CDR3 is CASSLEGAREQYF. The DNA for the CDR3 is TGTGCCAGCAGCTTAGAGGGGGCGCGGGAGCAGTACTTC.

The chain employs TRBV7-9 and TRBJ1-1; 7 bases line up with TRBD1. Germline CDR1 and CDR2: SEHNR and FQNEAQ (reference sequence). V was clipped by 5 bases and J by 13 bases; unmatched bases: 19. The length of the CDR3 is 15 residues. The CDR3: CASSPSPGRHQGVFF. For the CDR3, the DNA is TGTGCCAGCAGCCCCTCCCCTGGCAGACACCAGGGGGTTTTCTTT.

The chain links TRBV6-5 to TRBJ1-6; 9 bases line up with TRBD1. V lost 7 bases and J lost 9; bases outside the gene matches: 7. Looked up from germline, CDR1 is MNHEY and CDR2 is SVGAGI. The CDR3 totals 14 residues. Written as DNA, the CDR3 is TGTGCCAGCACTTCCGGACAGGGGCTTTCACCCCTCCACTTT. It translates to CASTSGQGLSPLHF.

The chain links TRBV29-1 to TRBJ2-7; TRBD1 matches 7 bases. Germline V gene data show CDR1 as SQVTM and CDR2 as ANQGSEA. J was trimmed by 2 bases and V by 3 bases; bases with no gene match: 4. This CDR3 contains 13 residues. The CDR3 bases are TGCAGCGTTGAGTCCAGGGGGACCTACGAGCAGTACTTC. This translates into CSVESRGTYEQYF.